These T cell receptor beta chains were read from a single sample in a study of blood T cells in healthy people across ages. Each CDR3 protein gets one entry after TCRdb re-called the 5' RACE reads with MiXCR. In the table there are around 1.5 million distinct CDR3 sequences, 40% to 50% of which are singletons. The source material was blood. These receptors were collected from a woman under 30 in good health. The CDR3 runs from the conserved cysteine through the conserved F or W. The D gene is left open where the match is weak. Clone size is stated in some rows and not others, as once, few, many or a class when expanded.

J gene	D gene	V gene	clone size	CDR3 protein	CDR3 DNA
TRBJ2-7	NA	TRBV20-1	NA	CSAREQVTYEQYF	TGCAGTGCTAGAGAACAGGTCACCTACGAGCAGTACTTC
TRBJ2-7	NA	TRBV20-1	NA	CSASYSGLGHVLSYEQYF	TGCAGTGCTAGTTATTCGGGGCTGGGCCACGTCCTTTCGTACGAGCAGTACTTC
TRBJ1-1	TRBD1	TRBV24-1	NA	CATSDAQQGAWGEAFF	TGTGCCACCAGTGACGCGCAACAGGGGGCATGGGGTGAAGCTTTCTTT
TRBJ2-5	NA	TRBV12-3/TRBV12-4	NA	CASSFYDRNQETQYF	TGTGCCAGCAGTTTTTACGACAGGAACCAAGAGACCCAGTACTTC
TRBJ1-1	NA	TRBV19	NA	CASSTSGAREPTEAFF	TGTGCCAGTAGTACTTCTGGGGCCCGGGAGCCCACTGAAGCTTTCTTT
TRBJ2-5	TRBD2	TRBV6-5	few	CASSYGTSGSETQYF	TGTGCCAGCAGTTACGGGACTAGCGGGAGTGAGACCCAGTACTTC
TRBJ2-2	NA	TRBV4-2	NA	CASSQDENTGELFF	TGTGCCAGCAGCCAAGATGAGAACACCGGGGAGCTGTTTTTT
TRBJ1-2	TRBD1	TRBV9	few	CASSATNRGRGDYGYTF	TGTGCCAGCAGCGCCACTAACAGGGGGCGAGGAGACTATGGCTACACCTTC
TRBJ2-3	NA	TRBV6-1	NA	CASSMHRAVADTQYF	TGTGCCAGCAGTATGCACAGGGCGGTAGCAGATACGCAGTATTTT
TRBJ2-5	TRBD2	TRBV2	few	CASSASGGAGETQYF	TGTGCCAGCAGTGCTAGCGGGGGGGCCGGAGAGACCCAGTACTTC
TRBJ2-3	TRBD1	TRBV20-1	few	CSARGTGNTDTQYF	TGCAGTGCTAGAGGGACAGGGAACACAGATACGCAGTATTTT
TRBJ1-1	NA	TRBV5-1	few	CASSPLAQGGAEAFF	TGCGCCAGCAGCCCATTGGCCCAGGGAGGTGCTGAAGCTTTCTTT
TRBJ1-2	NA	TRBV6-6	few	CASSSGVFGPYYGYTF	TGTGCCAGCAGTTCAGGGGTTTTCGGGCCCTACTATGGCTACACCTTC
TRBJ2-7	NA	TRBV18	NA	CASSPQRPEQYF	TGTGCCAGCTCACCACAGCGCCCCGAGCAGTACTTC